The 18 T cell receptor beta chains reported below all come from one sample, sequenced in a study of a mutant IDH1 vaccine in newly diagnosed glioma. Time point here: baseline, week 1 (first vaccination visit). Treatment noted: pre-vaccination baseline after standard-of-care therapy. Sequencing was performed with immunoSEQ multiplex PCR; in TCRdb, only in-frame clones are kept and a portion is missing. The table includes tens of thousands of clones, 65% to 80% detected once. The input for sequencing was peripheral blood mononuclear cells (PBMCs), taken from a glioma patient treated with radiotherapy, temozolomide or both. These receptors all come from a man aged 50 or older with glioma. Some clones in this sample may be carry-over from other donors' samples.

The gene calls are TRBV15 and TRBJ1-5; D remains unclear. CDR3 length: 13 residues. Trimming left V 1 base short and J 10 bases short, with 11 bases between. Germline lookup yields CDR1 LNHNV and CDR2 YYDKDF (reference sequence). The CDR3 loop is CATSRGPVLPQHF. In DNA form, the CDR3 reads TGTGCCACCAGCAGAGGCCCCGTACTACCCCAGCATTTT. Based on the CDR3 plus reference TRBV15 and TRBJ1-5, the full variable domain is DAMVIQNPRYQVTQFGKPVTLSCSQTLNHNVMYWYQQKSSQAPKLLFHYYDKDFNNEADTPDNFQSRRPNTSFCFLDIRSPGLGDTAMYLCATSRGPVLPQHFGDGTRLSIL.

The genes are TRBV29-1 and TRBJ2-3; D gene uncertain. Germline CDR1 and CDR2: SQVTM and ANQGSEA. The germline V and J ends were trimmed by 7 bases and 3 bases, with 11 bases remaining between them. This CDR3 comprises 12 residues. The CDR3 nucleotides read TGCAGCGCACAGAGCAGTACAGATACGCAGTATTTT. It translates to CSAQSSTDTQYF.

J is TRBJ2-7 and V is TRBV21-1; the DNA was not compared with TRBD1, the D call given in the table. TRBV21-1 is an annotated pseudogene. This CDR3 comprises 16 residues. CDR3 loop: CASSPKGQSETYEQYF. CDR3 in DNA: TGTGCCAGCAGTCCAAAGGGACAGTCCGAAACCTACGAGCAGTACTTC.

The V and J genes are TRBV5-1 and TRBJ2-7; D perhaps matches TRBD2 (7 bases). With 4 bases removed from V and 6 bases from J, the gap between germline ends came to 14 bases. This CDR3 contains 13 residues. Germline lookup yields CDR1 SGHRS and CDR2 YFSETQ. CDR3 amino acids: CASSLGGASEQYF. The CDR3 bases are TGCGCCAGCAGCCTGGGGGGGGCGAGCGAGCAGTACTTC.

The J gene is TRBJ1-2, the V gene TRBV4-1; 8 bases are a match to TRBD1. The CDR3 runs 14 residues. CDR1 MGHRA and CDR2 YSYEKL come from the germline V gene. Trimming removed 0 bases from V and 4 bases from J; junction bases left unmatched: 1. The CDR3 nucleotides are TGCGCCAGCAGCCAAGAGACAGGGGCCTATGGCTACACCTTC. Protein sequence: CASSQETGAYGYTF.

This clone was counted a few times. The CDR3 loop reads CASSWGTTGTGNTEAFF. In DNA, the CDR3 is TGTGCCAGTAGTTGGGGGACCACCGGGACAGGGAACACTGAAGCTTTCTTT. This chain links TRBV19 with TRBJ1-1, with TRBD1 identical over 8 bases. The CDR3 length is 17 residues. Germline lookup yields CDR1 LNHDA and CDR2 SQIVND (reference sequence). Losses at the gene ends were 5 bases for V and 1 base for J; bases not matched to a gene: 12.

The CDR3: CASSDRQKDGGYTF. The CDR3 DNA reads TGTGCCAGCAGTGACCGACAGAAGGACGGTGGCTACACCTTC. This chain links TRBV2 with TRBJ1-2; tentative D call: TRBD1 (5 bases). The CDR3 contains 14 residues. V was pared by 3 bases and J by 7 bases, with 15 bases between. Per the germline V gene, CDR1 is SNHLY and CDR2 is FYNNEI.

This chain joins TRBV10-3 and TRBJ2-7; maybe TRBD2 (6 bases). The CDR3 has 13 amino acids. Per germline, CDR1 ENHRY and CDR2 SYGVKD. Trimming stripped 6 bases from V and 2 bases from J, with 11 bases between. The CDR3 spells CAIREGTPYEQYF. The CDR3 DNA sequence: TGTGCCATCAGGGAAGGGACTCCCTACGAGCAGTACTTC.

The rearrangement joins TRBV27 to TRBJ2-7; 7 nucleotides line up with TRBD1. This CDR3 has 15 amino acids. Germline CDR1 reads MNHEY; CDR2 reads SMNVEV (reference sequence). V lost 5 bases, J lost 1 base, and 8 bases stayed unmatched. DNA for the CDR3: TGTGCCAGCAGTCGTTGGACAGGCAAGTCCTACGAGCAGTACTTC. Protein sequence: CASSRWTGKSYEQYF.

This chain joins TRBV25-1 and TRBJ1-6, with TRBD1 identical over 7 bases. Germline assignment: CDR1 MGHDK and CDR2 SYGVNS. The CDR3 loop spans 14 amino acids. With 8 bases clipped from V and 10 bases from J, the junction kept 11 bases outside the gene matches. The CDR3 bases are TGTGCCAGCCGGGGACAGCCTGCCGCCTCACCCCTCCACTTT. It translates to CASRGQPAASPLHF.

The chain couples TRBV9 to TRBJ1-5; D gene ambiguous. Trimming pared 3 bases from V and 4 bases from J, leaving 8 bases between. The CDR3 loop spans 13 amino acids. CDR1 is SGDLS, CDR2 YYNGEE, per germline. CDR3 nucleotide sequence: TGTGCCAGCAGCGAGGACGGAAATCAGCCCCAGCATTTT. Its translation is CASSEDGNQPQHF.

The rearrangement uses TRBV7-9 and TRBJ2-7, with D perhaps matching TRBD1 (6 bases). V was cut by 4 bases and J by 0 bases, with 13 bases left in between. Germline V gene sequence: CDR1 SEHNR, CDR2 FQNEAQ (reference sequence). The CDR3 is 15 amino acids. Here the CDR3 DNA reads TGTGCCAGCAGCTCCAAAAAGGACAGCTCCTACGAGCAGTACTTC. Protein product: CASSSKKDSSYEQYF.

The chain recombines TRBV2 with TRBJ1-2; no firm D call. Trimming cost V 7 bases and J 2 bases, with 11 bases left between them. There are 13 residues in the CDR3. In germline, CDR1 is SNHLY, CDR2 FYNNEI. The CDR3 nucleotides read TGTGCCAGCAAAGTAACGGGGAACTATGGCTACACCTTC. Translating it yields CASKVTGNYGYTF.

The chain combines TRBV6-5 with TRBJ2-5; D perhaps matches TRBD1 (6 bases). The CDR3 extends over 14 amino acids. CDR1 and CDR2 (germline): MNHEY, SVGAGI. Between the trimmed V and J ends, which lost 0 bases and 5 bases, there was a span of 10 bases. CDR3 residues: CASSYSGAWETQYF. In nucleotides, the CDR3 is TGTGCCAGCAGTTACTCGGGGGCTTGGGAGACCCAGTACTTC.

This clone was found once. The chain is built from TRBV18 and TRBJ1-1; 7 bases match TRBD1. Germline CDR1 reads KGHSH; CDR2 reads LQKENI. The J segment lost 6 bases and the V segment lost 7 bases, leaving 5 bases of the junction unmatched. The CDR3 is 12 residues long. CDR3 residues: CASLQGRAEAFF. The CDR3, as DNA: TGTGCCAGCTTACAGGGGAGGGCTGAAGCTTTCTTT.

The chain combines TRBV6-6 with TRBJ2-1; D remains unclear. V shed 3 bases and J shed 7 bases, with 13 bases lying between them. In germline, CDR1 is MNHNY, CDR2 SVGAGI (reference sequence). The CDR3 covers 14 residues. CDR3 sequence reads: CASSYPLGENEQFF. Written as DNA, the CDR3 is TGTGCCAGCAGTTATCCCTTAGGAGAAAATGAGCAGTTCTTC.

This chain connects TRBV5-1 to TRBJ2-5; D not certain. This CDR3 spans 13 amino acids. V lost 5 bases to trimming and J lost 3 bases, with 11 bases between them. The germline CDR1 and CDR2 sequences are SGHRS and YFSETQ. CDR3 sequence reads: CASRATREETQYF. DNA for the CDR3: TGCGCCAGCAGGGCTACAAGGGAAGAGACCCAGTACTTC.

The genes are TRBV28 and TRBJ2-5, with unresolved D. Trimming removed 6 bases from V and 3 bases from J, with 14 bases in between. The germline CDR1 and CDR2 sequences are MDHEN and SYDVKM. This CDR3 contains 14 residues. CDR3 sequence (DNA): TGTGCCAGCAGCCTCGTTGGGTCCAAAGAGACCCAGTACTTC. Translating gives CASSLVGSKETQYF.